This is a list of T cell receptor beta chains from one sample in a study of blood T cell repertoires in COVID-19. The protocol was immunoSEQ multiplex PCR, while the TCRdb copy is restricted to in-frame clones and leaves out a portion. The data contain under 350,000 clones, 65% to 90% of them seen just once; the ten biggest clones take up roughly 4.2%. Sequences were obtained from PBMCs or T cells enriched from blood (not recorded which). The receptors derive from a woman between 40 and 55 years old with acute COVID-19. The CDR3 runs from the conserved cysteine through the conserved F or W. Fields, in order: D gene, clone size, V gene, J gene, CDR3 DNA, CDR3 protein. A D gene is named only where the DNA matches it firmly. Size is stated for part of the rows, as once, few or many counts, or as a class when the clone is expanded.

d_call: TRBD2; clone_size: -; v_call: TRBV7-2; j_call: TRBJ2-3; cdr3_nt: TGTGCCAGCAGCCAAACTAGCGGGAACACAGATACGCAGTATTTT; cdr3_aa: CASSQTSGNTDTQYF
d_call: TRBD1; clone_size: -; v_call: TRBV7-7; j_call: TRBJ1-4; cdr3_nt: TGTGCTAGCAGCCCAAGTAAGGGGGGGACAGGGAATGAAAAACTGTTTTTT; cdr3_aa: CASSPSKGGTGNEKLFF
d_call: -; clone_size: -; v_call: TRBV19; j_call: TRBJ2-5; cdr3_nt: TGTGCCAGTAGTTCAAGCGGTCAAGAGACCCAGTACTTC; cdr3_aa: CASSSSGQETQYF
d_call: TRBD1; clone_size: -; v_call: TRBV5-6; j_call: TRBJ1-2; cdr3_nt: TGTGCCAGCAGCCTGGGACAGCCCATCTATGGCTACACCTTC; cdr3_aa: CASSLGQPIYGYTF
d_call: -; clone_size: -; v_call: TRBV11-2; j_call: TRBJ2-5; cdr3_nt: TGTGCCAGCAGCTTAATATTGCGGGGAACGGAGACCCAGTACTTC; cdr3_aa: CASSLILRGTETQYF
d_call: -; clone_size: once; v_call: TRBV27; j_call: TRBJ1-5; cdr3_nt: TGTGCCAGCAGTTTATCACCCAGGCAGGGAAATCAGCCCCAGCATTTT; cdr3_aa: CASSLSPRQGNQPQHF
d_call: TRBD1; clone_size: -; v_call: TRBV7-9; j_call: TRBJ1-2; cdr3_nt: TGTGCCAGCAGCTTAGGCCTCAGGGGGCGGGAACACCTCTATGGCTACACCTTC; cdr3_aa: CASSLGLRGREHLYGYTF
d_call: TRBD2; clone_size: -; v_call: TRBV7-2; j_call: TRBJ2-1; cdr3_nt: TGTGCCAGCAGCCCACGAGGGATTAGCGGGAGTCGACACAATGAGCAGTTCTTC; cdr3_aa: CASSPRGISGSRHNEQFF
d_call: -; clone_size: few; v_call: TRBV9; j_call: TRBJ1-3; cdr3_nt: TGTGCCAGCAGCGTAAGCGCAGCCTCTGGAAACACCATATATTTT; cdr3_aa: CASSVSAASGNTIYF
d_call: TRBD1; clone_size: -; v_call: TRBV19; j_call: TRBJ2-5; cdr3_nt: TGTGCCAGTAGTATCTCCGGGCGACAGGGGGCGAGAGAGACCCAGTACTTC; cdr3_aa: CASSISGRQGARETQYF
d_call: -; clone_size: -; v_call: TRBV4-1; j_call: TRBJ2-3; cdr3_nt: TGCGCCAGCAGCCAAGATGAGGGGGGGCCGAGGGATACGCAGTATTTT; cdr3_aa: CASSQDEGGPRDTQYF
d_call: TRBD1; clone_size: -; v_call: TRBV28; j_call: TRBJ2-5; cdr3_nt: TGTGCCAGCAGTTTGAAGGGGGCGAAGACCCAGTACTTC; cdr3_aa: CASSLKGAKTQYF
d_call: TRBD2; clone_size: -; v_call: TRBV4-1; j_call: TRBJ2-3; cdr3_nt: TGCGCCAGCAGCCAAGATTACGGGAGGGCCACAGATACGCAGTATTTT; cdr3_aa: CASSQDYGRATDTQYF
d_call: -; clone_size: once; v_call: TRBV27; j_call: TRBJ1-5; cdr3_nt: TGTGCCAGCAGTTTATGGCAGGGCAATCAGCCCCAGCATTTT; cdr3_aa: CASSLWQGNQPQHF
d_call: TRBD2; clone_size: -; v_call: TRBV7-9; j_call: TRBJ2-1; cdr3_nt: TGTGCCAGCAGCCTAAGACTAGCGGGGGCCTACAATGAGCAGTTCTTC; cdr3_aa: CASSLRLAGAYNEQFF
d_call: TRBD1; clone_size: -; v_call: TRBV7-9; j_call: TRBJ1-4; cdr3_nt: TGTGCCAGCAGTCTAAACAGGGGGGGTGATGAAAAACTGTTTTTT; cdr3_aa: CASSLNRGGDEKLFF
d_call: -; clone_size: -; v_call: TRBV4-3; j_call: TRBJ1-4; cdr3_nt: TGCGCCAGCAGCCAAGTCCAGTCGGTGGGGAGAGAGGAAAAACTGTTTTTT; cdr3_aa: CASSQVQSVGREEKLFF
d_call: -; clone_size: -; v_call: TRBV3-1/TRBV3-2; j_call: TRBJ1-1; cdr3_nt: TGTGCCAGCAGCCAAGGCGTCAGCGTGAACACTGAAGCTTTCTTT; cdr3_aa: CASSQGVSVNTEAFF
d_call: TRBD1; clone_size: -; v_call: TRBV4-1; j_call: TRBJ2-5; cdr3_nt: TGCGCCAGCAGCCCTGACAGGGTAGGGACCCAGTACTTC; cdr3_aa: CASSPDRVGTQYF
d_call: -; clone_size: -; v_call: TRBV4-2; j_call: TRBJ2-7; cdr3_nt: TGTGCCAGCAGCCCCCCCGAGGGCAACGAGCAGTACTTC; cdr3_aa: CASSPPEGNEQYF
d_call: TRBD1; clone_size: -; v_call: TRBV7-8; j_call: TRBJ1-3; cdr3_nt: TGTGCCAGCAGCCCGAGGGACAGCCGTGGGACTGGAAACACCATATATTTT; cdr3_aa: CASSPRDSRGTGNTIYF
d_call: -; clone_size: -; v_call: TRBV25-1; j_call: TRBJ2-1; cdr3_nt: TGTGCCAGCAGTGGGGGGGTTTTTAAATCCTACAATGAGCAGTTCTTC; cdr3_aa: CASSGGVFKSYNEQFF
d_call: -; clone_size: -; v_call: TRBV5-1; j_call: TRBJ2-5; cdr3_nt: TGCGCCAGCAGCGAAGGGGGAAAATTGGAGACCCAGTACTTC; cdr3_aa: CASSEGGKLETQYF
d_call: -; clone_size: -; v_call: TRBV7-2; j_call: TRBJ1-1; cdr3_nt: TGTGCCAGCAGCGCGTACACTGAAGCTTTCTTT; cdr3_aa: CASSAYTEAFF
d_call: TRBD2; clone_size: -; v_call: TRBV15; j_call: TRBJ2-2; cdr3_nt: TGTGCCACCAGCACCAATCCGGGAGGAAGGAACACCGGGGAGCTGTTTTTT; cdr3_aa: CATSTNPGGRNTGELFF
d_call: -; clone_size: -; v_call: TRBV5-1; j_call: TRBJ1-6; cdr3_nt: TGCGCCAGCAGCTTGGAGGGGAATAATTCACCCCTCCACTTT; cdr3_aa: CASSLEGNNSPLHF
d_call: -; clone_size: -; v_call: TRBV10-3; j_call: TRBJ1-1; cdr3_nt: TGTGCCATCAGTGTCGCGGGGAACACTGAAGCTTTCTTT; cdr3_aa: CAISVAGNTEAFF
d_call: TRBD1; clone_size: -; v_call: TRBV6-2/TRBV6-3; j_call: TRBJ1-5; cdr3_nt: TGTGCCAGCAGTGGGACAGGCGTCGGGCCCCAGCATTTT; cdr3_aa: CASSGTGVGPQHF
d_call: TRBD1; clone_size: many; v_call: TRBV7-2; j_call: TRBJ2-7; cdr3_nt: TGTGCCAGCAGCGCAGGCCTGGCGGGCAGGGGGTACGAGCAGTACTTC; cdr3_aa: CASSAGLAGRGYEQYF
d_call: TRBD1; clone_size: once; v_call: TRBV5-4; j_call: TRBJ2-7; cdr3_nt: TGTGCCAGCAGCTTGCCAGGGACAGGGCCCAACGAGCAGTACTTC; cdr3_aa: CASSLPGTGPNEQYF
d_call: -; clone_size: -; v_call: TRBV7-2; j_call: TRBJ1-2; cdr3_nt: TGTGCCAGCAGCTTGAGCCAAGGACTATATGGCTACACCTTC; cdr3_aa: CASSLSQGLYGYTF
d_call: TRBD2; clone_size: -; v_call: TRBV18; j_call: TRBJ2-5; cdr3_nt: TGTGCCAGCTCACGGGGACTAGCGGGAGTTGTCGGAGAGACCCAGTACTTC; cdr3_aa: CASSRGLAGVVGETQYF
d_call: -; clone_size: -; v_call: TRBV7-9; j_call: TRBJ1-4; cdr3_nt: TGTGCCAGCAGCTTGGTCCCGCCAGCAGGGATGAACGAAAAACTGTTTTTT; cdr3_aa: CASSLVPPAGMNEKLFF
d_call: TRBD1; clone_size: -; v_call: TRBV4-1; j_call: TRBJ1-6; cdr3_nt: TGCGCCAGCAGCGCGGACAGGGTGAGCTATAATTCACCCCTCCACTTT; cdr3_aa: CASSADRVSYNSPLHF
d_call: -; clone_size: few; v_call: TRBV21-1; j_call: TRBJ2-1; cdr3_nt: TGTGCCAGCAGCCCTAGGGGGACACCCGCCAGAGAGCAGTTCTTC; cdr3_aa: CASSPRGTPAREQFF
d_call: -; clone_size: once; v_call: TRBV5-4; j_call: TRBJ2-1; cdr3_nt: TGTGCCAGCAGCTTTTCGGCAGGCACCAATGAGCAGTTCTTC; cdr3_aa: CASSFSAGTNEQFF
d_call: TRBD2; clone_size: -; v_call: TRBV4-2; j_call: TRBJ2-5; cdr3_nt: TGTGCCAGCAGCCAAGGGGGAGGGAGCCCCAGGGAGACCCAGTACTTC; cdr3_aa: CASSQGGGSPRETQYF
d_call: TRBD1; clone_size: -; v_call: TRBV11-2; j_call: TRBJ1-2; cdr3_nt: TGTGCCAGCAGCCGGGACAGGGGGTTCCTCAACACCTTC; cdr3_aa: CASSRDRGFLNTF
d_call: -; clone_size: few; v_call: TRBV2; j_call: TRBJ2-4; cdr3_nt: TGTGCCAGCAGACGAGGGGGGGGTCCCAAAAACATTCAGTACTTC; cdr3_aa: CASRRGGGPKNIQYF
d_call: -; clone_size: -; v_call: TRBV6-5; j_call: TRBJ2-5; cdr3_nt: TGTGCCAGCCGGGCAGGGGTTCCCCAAGAGACCCAGTACTTC; cdr3_aa: CASRAGVPQETQYF
d_call: -; clone_size: -; v_call: TRBV9; j_call: TRBJ1-2; cdr3_nt: TGTGCCAGCAGCCTCGTGGCAGGGTACAGCTATGGCTACACCTTC; cdr3_aa: CASSLVAGYSYGYTF